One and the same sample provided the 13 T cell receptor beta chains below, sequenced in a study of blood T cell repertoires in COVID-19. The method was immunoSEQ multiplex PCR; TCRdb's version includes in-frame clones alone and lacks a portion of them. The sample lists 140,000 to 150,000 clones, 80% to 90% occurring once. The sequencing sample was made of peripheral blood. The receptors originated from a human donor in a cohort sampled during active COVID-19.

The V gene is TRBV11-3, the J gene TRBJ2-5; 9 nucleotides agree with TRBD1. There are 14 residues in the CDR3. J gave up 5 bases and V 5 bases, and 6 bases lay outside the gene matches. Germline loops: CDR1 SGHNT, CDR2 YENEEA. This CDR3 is CASSPATGGETQYF. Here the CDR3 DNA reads TGTGCCAGCAGCCCAGCGACAGGGGGTGAGACCCAGTACTTC.

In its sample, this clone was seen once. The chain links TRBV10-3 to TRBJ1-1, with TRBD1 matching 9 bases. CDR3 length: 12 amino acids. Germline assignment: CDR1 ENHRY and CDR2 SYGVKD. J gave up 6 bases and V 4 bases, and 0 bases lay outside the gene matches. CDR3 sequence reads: CAISGQGAEAFF. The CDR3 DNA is TGTGCCATCAGTGGACAGGGGGCTGAAGCTTTCTTT.

Written as DNA, the CDR3 is TGTGCCAGCAGTCCCCGGGACAGGGTTTCGGGAGAGCAGTACTTC. This codes for CASSPRDRVSGEQYF. The chain employs TRBV28 and TRBJ2-7; 9 positions agree with TRBD1. Per germline, CDR1 MDHEN and CDR2 SYDVKM. V lost 5 bases, J lost 7 bases, and 12 bases stayed unmatched. CDR3 size: 15 residues.

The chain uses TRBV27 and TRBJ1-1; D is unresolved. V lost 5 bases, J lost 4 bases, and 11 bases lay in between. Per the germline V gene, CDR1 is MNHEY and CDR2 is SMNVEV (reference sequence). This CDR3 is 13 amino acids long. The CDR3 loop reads CASSTPLATEAFF. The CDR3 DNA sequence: TGTGCCAGCAGTACCCCCTTAGCCACTGAAGCTTTCTTT.

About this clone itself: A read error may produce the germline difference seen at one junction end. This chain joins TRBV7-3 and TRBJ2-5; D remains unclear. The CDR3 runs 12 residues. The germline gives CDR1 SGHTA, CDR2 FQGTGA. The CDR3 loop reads CASSLNQETQYF. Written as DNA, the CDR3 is TGTGCCAGCAGCTTAAACCAGGAGACCCAGTACTTC.

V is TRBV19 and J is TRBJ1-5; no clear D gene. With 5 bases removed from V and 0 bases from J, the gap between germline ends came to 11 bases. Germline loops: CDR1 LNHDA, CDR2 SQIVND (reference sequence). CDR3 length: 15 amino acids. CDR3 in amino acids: CASSGLRNSNQPQHF. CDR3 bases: TGTGCCAGTAGTGGCCTCAGGAATAGCAATCAGCCCCAGCATTTT.

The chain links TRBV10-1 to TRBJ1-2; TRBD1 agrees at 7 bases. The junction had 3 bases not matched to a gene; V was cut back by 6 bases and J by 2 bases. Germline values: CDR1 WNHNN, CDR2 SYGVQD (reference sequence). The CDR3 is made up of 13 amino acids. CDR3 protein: CASSQGQNYGYTF. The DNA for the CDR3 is TGCGCCAGCAGCCAGGGACAGAACTATGGCTACACCTTC.

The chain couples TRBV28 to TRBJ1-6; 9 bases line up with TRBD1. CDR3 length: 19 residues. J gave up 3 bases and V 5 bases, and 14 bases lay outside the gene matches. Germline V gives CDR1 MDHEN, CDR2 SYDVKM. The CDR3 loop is CASSPSPGTGKGYNSPLHF. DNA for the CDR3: TGTGCCAGCAGTCCGAGTCCCGGGACAGGGAAAGGCTATAATTCACCCCTCCACTTT.

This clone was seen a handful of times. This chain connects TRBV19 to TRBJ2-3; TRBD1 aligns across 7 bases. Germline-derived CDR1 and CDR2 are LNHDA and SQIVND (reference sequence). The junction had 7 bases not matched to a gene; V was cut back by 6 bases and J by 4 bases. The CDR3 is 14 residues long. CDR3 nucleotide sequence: TGTGCCAGTAGAACGAGAGGGGGCGCAGATACGCAGTATTTT. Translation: CASRTRGGADTQYF.

CDR3 residues: CASNSGTGHYEQYF. The CDR3 DNA follows: TGTGCCAGCAATTCCGGGACAGGCCACTACGAGCAGTACTTC. The chain joins TRBV28 to TRBJ2-7; 8 nucleotides align to TRBD1. J gave up 3 bases and V 7 bases, and 8 bases lay outside the gene matches. The CDR3 spans 14 residues. From germline, CDR1 is MDHEN and CDR2 SYDVKM. The full variable domain, its missing parts supplied by reference TRBV28 and TRBJ2-7, is DVKVTQSSRYLVKRTGEKVFLECVQDMDHENMFWYRQDPGLGLRLIYFSYDVKMKEKGDIPEGYSVSREKKERFSLILESASTNQTSMYLCASNSGTGHYEQYFGPGTRLTVT.

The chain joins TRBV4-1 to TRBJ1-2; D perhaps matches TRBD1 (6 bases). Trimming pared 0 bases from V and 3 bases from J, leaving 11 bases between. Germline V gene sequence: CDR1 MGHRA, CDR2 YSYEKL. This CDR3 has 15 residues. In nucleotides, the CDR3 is TGCGCCAGCAGCCAAGAAGGGGGATGGGACTATGGCTACACCTTC. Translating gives CASSQEGGWDYGYTF.

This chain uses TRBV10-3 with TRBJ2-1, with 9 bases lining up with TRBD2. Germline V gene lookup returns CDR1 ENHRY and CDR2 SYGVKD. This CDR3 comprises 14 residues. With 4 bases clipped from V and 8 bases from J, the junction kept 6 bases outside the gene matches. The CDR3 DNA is TGTGCCATCAGTGGCGGGACTAGCTTCGATGAGCAGTTCTTC. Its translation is CAISGGTSFDEQFF.

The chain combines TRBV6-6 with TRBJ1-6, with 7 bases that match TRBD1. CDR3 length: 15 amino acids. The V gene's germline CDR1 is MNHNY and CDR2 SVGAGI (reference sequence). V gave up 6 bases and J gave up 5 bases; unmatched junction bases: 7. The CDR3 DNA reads TGTGCCAGCAGCCAGACCGGGACAGATAATTCACCCCTCCACTTT. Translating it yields CASSQTGTDNSPLHF.